This TCR beta chain originates from a study of shared clonotypes between healthy human individuals. Study results and caveats: Only blood was sampled, and tissue TCR repertoires likely differ from blood ones.

This clone has more than one count but fewer than ten. The antigen remains unidentified. Trimming removed 2 bases from V and 7 bases from J, with 3 bases in between. From germline, CDR1 is SGHDT and CDR2 YYEEEE. CDR3 length equals 11 residues. The sequencing of unsorted PBMC DNA took place on ten immunoSEQ deep assay plates. In the source study's methods: ImmunoSEQ gave junction-only sequences without quality scores, so filtering differed. Libraries were prepared by immunoSEQ multiplex PCR; TCRdb keeps only in-frame clonotypes and omits some of them. The DNA was the basis for D and trimming; V, J and clone size are from that table. Of 400,000 to 500,000 clones listed, 75% to 85% are singletons. Those who donated, Caucasian adults without exception, all lived in Nashville, Tennessee.

This sequence originates from a woman in her forties in good health. Some clones in this sample may be carry-over from other donors' samples. The chain carries TRBV5-6 and TRBJ2-2; D unclear. The sample taken for sequencing was PBMCs. The CDR3: CASSFGGELFF. Here the CDR3 DNA reads TGTGCCAGCAGCTTCGGCGGGGAGCTGTTTTTT.